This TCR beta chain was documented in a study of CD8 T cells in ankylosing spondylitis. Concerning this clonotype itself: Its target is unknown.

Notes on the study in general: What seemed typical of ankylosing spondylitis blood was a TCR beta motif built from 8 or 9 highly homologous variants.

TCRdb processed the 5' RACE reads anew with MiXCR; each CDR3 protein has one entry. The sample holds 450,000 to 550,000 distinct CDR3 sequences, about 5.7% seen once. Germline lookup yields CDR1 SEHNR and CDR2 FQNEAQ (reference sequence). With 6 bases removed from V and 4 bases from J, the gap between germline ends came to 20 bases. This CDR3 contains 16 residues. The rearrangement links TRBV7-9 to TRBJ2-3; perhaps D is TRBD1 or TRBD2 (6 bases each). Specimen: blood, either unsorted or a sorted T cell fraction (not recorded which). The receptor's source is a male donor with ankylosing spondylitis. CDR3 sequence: CASSPKLGGRSDTQYF. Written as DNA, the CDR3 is TGTGCCAGCAGTCCCAAACTCGGGGGCCGGTCAGATACGCAGTATTTT.